This entry lists 7 T cell receptor beta chains sequenced from one sample in a study of T cell repertoires in cytomegalovirus infection. The antigens for these receptors are not known. Using its own MiXCR run on the reads, TCRdb lists one record per CDR3 protein. The table shows about 700,000 distinct CDR3 sequences, with around 32% occurring only once. The input for sequencing was cultured PBMCs, taken from culture after CMV antigen stimulation. These receptors were collected from a human donor in good health (CMV status not recorded). Some clones in this sample may be carry-over from other donors' samples.

The rearrangement uses TRBV6-1 and TRBJ1-2; D uncertain. The CDR3 has 13 amino acids. Germline V gene lookup returns CDR1 MNHNS and CDR2 SASEGT. V gave up 1 base and J gave up 8 bases, with 11 bases separating them. The CDR3 region has the DNA TGTGCCAGCAGTGAAGAGGTGTTATGGGGCTACACCTTC. Translation gives CASSEEVLWGYTF.

The chain combines TRBV12-3 or TRBV12-4 with TRBJ1-1; a possible D gene is TRBD1 (5 bases). The V gene lost 7 bases and the J gene lost 3 bases, with 18 bases spanning the gap. The CDR3 runs 15 residues. The CDR3 DNA reads TGTGCCAGCAAGTCGGGGACCCTTCTCTACACTGAAGCTTTCTTT. This gives the protein CASKSGTLLYTEAFF.

The sample holds one count of this clonotype. V is TRBV7-8 and J is TRBJ2-2, with 9 nucleotides matching TRBD1. This CDR3 comprises 16 residues. In germline, CDR1 is SGHVS, CDR2 FQNEAQ. V trimming: 1 base; J trimming: 5 bases; junction bases outside the gene matches: 5. The CDR3 DNA is TGTGCCAGCAGCTTAGACTGGACAGGGGTGACCGGGGAGCTGTTTTTT. Translating it yields CASSLDWTGVTGELFF.

The V call is TRBV7-6, the J call TRBJ1-1; perhaps TRBD1 as D (5 bases). The CDR3 has 16 residues. With 2 bases removed from V and 1 base from J, the gap between germline ends came to 14 bases. Germline V gives CDR1 SGHVS, CDR2 FNYEAQ. CDR3 nucleotides: TGTGCCAGCAGCTTACGTGGGACGGGAGGGAACACTGAAGCTTTCTTT. Its translation: CASSLRGTGGNTEAFF.

V is TRBV5-4 and J is TRBJ2-7; D possibly corresponds to TRBD2 (5 bases). The length of the CDR3 is 13 residues. Trimming left V 8 bases short and J 0 bases short, with 12 bases between. In germline, CDR1 is SGHNT, CDR2 YYREEE (reference sequence). For the CDR3, the DNA is TGTGCCAGTCGACGGGATACCTCCTACGAGCAGTACTTC. This sequence encodes CASRRDTSYEQYF.

On this clonotype itself: This sequence may be a read error, since a much larger clone differs from it by one base. In nucleotides, the CDR3 is TGTGCCAGCAGCTACGACAGGGGTACTAATCAGCCCCAGCAATTT. Protein: CASSYDRGTNQPQQF. The chain is built from TRBV7-2 and TRBJ1-5; 8 bases line up with TRBD1. CDR1 is SGHTA and CDR2 is FQGNSA in the germline V gene. This CDR3 is built from 15 residues.

This clonotype was detected a few times. The rearrangement joins TRBV7-2 to TRBJ2-7, with 8 bases lining up with TRBD2. V lost 2 bases and J lost 3; bases outside the gene matches: 6. Germline CDR1 and CDR2: SGHTA and FQGNSA. This CDR3 region has 15 residues. In nucleotides, the CDR3 is TGTGCCAGCAGCTTAAGGGCGGGGGGCGGCTACGAGCAGTACTTC. It codes for CASSLRAGGGYEQYF.